Listed here are 12 T cell receptor beta chains from one sample, sequenced in a study of T cells of healthy individuals. TCRdb re-called the 5' RACE reads with MiXCR, one entry per CDR3 protein. The sample lists around 98,000 distinct CDR3 sequences, under 20% occurring once. These receptors came from a human donor in good health.

This chain uses TRBV11-2 with TRBJ2-1; maybe TRBD1 (6 bases). CDR3 length equals 16 residues. With 1 base removed from V and 5 bases from J, the gap between germline ends came to 15 bases. Germline assignment: CDR1 SGHAT and CDR2 FQNNGV. In DNA, the CDR3 is TGTGCCAGCAGCTTAGTAGGTGGGGGCCTTAACAATGAGCAGTTCTTC. Its translation: CASSLVGGGLNNEQFF.

This chain links TRBV4-3 with TRBJ2-3, with a tentative D call TRBD1 (5 bases). CDR3 length: 13 amino acids. The germline gives CDR1 LGHNA, CDR2 YSLEER. Trimming cost V 2 bases and J 4 bases, with 7 bases left between them. The DNA for the CDR3 is TGCGCCAGCAGCCAAAGCAGGGCAGATACGCAGTATTTT. This encodes CASSQSRADTQYF.

A few counts support this clonotype. The germline gene is not matched at one end of the junction; a read error may be the cause. This chain uses TRBV7-2 with TRBJ2-1, with 12 bases identical to TRBD2. The germline CDR1 and CDR2 sequences are SGHTA and FQGNSA. This CDR3 is built from 12 residues. CDR3 nucleotides: TGTGCCAGCAGCCTAGGACTAGCGGGGCATTCCTTC. Its translation: CASSLGLAGHSF.

This clonotype was recorded at least ten times. The CDR3 here is CASSLAGGLSTYEQYF. CDR3 sequence (DNA): TGCGCCAGCAGCTTGGCTGGGGGGTTGTCAACCTACGAGCAGTACTTC. The V and J genes are TRBV5-1 and TRBJ2-7, with D perhaps TRBD2 (6 bases). CDR1 and CDR2 from the germline V gene are SGHRS and YFSETQ. The CDR3 is 16 amino acids. The germline V and J ends were trimmed by 0 bases and 2 bases, with 15 bases remaining between them.

This chain uses TRBV12-3 or TRBV12-4 with TRBJ2-3, with D unresolved. The CDR3 sequence is 14 residues long. The V and J ends lost 3 bases and 7 bases respectively, with 14 bases between them. CDR3 protein: CASSFSPEVNTQYF. Here the CDR3 DNA reads TGTGCCAGCAGTTTTTCCCCGGAAGTTAATACGCAGTATTTT.

This clonotype has a single count. V is TRBV7-2 and J is TRBJ2-1; D is possibly TRBD2 (6 bases). V shed 0 bases and J shed 5 bases, with 20 bases lying between them. Germline V CDR1 and CDR2: SGHTA, FQGNSA. CDR3 length: 18 residues. CDR3 DNA sequence: TGTGCCAGCAGCTTAGCGGGTGGGGCGGGACTTCGTAACAATGAGCAGTTCTTC. Residues: CASSLAGGAGLRNNEQFF.

J is TRBJ2-2 and V is TRBV29-1; D uncertain. CDR1 is SQVTM, CDR2 ANQGSEA, per germline. Trimming shortened V by 3 bases and J by 1 base, and 6 bases separated the two germline ends. This CDR3 region has 13 residues. CDR3 amino acids: CSVDSRNTGELFF. In DNA, the CDR3 is TGCAGCGTTGACAGCCGGAACACCGGGGAGCTGTTTTTT.

This clonotype has at least ten counts. The CDR3 region is CASSMIMGGEDEKLFF. The CDR3 coding sequence is TGTGCCAGCAGCATGATAATGGGAGGCGAAGATGAAAAACTGTTTTTT. V usage is TRBV11-2 and J usage is TRBJ1-4, with D unclear. Trimming cost V 5 bases and J 6 bases, with 19 bases left between them. In germline, CDR1 is SGHAT, CDR2 FQNNGV. This CDR3 contains 16 residues. Supplemented by reference TRBV11-2 and TRBJ1-4, the full variable domain reads EAGVAQSPRYKIIEKRQSVAFWCNPISGHATLYWYQQILGQGPKLLIQFQNNGVVDDSQLPKDRFSAERLKGVDSTLKIQPAKLEDSAVYLCASSMIMGGEDEKLFFGSGTQLSVL.

J is TRBJ2-1 and V is TRBV6-2 or TRBV6-3, with D perhaps TRBD2 (5 bases). Trimming cost V 5 bases and J 1 base, with 6 bases left between them. Germline lookup yields CDR1 MNHEY and CDR2 SVGEGT. The CDR3 extends over 13 amino acids. The CDR3 nucleotides are TGTGCCAGCAGTCGAGGGTCCTACAATGAGCAGTTCTTC. Its protein is CASSRGSYNEQFF.

The V and J genes are TRBV6-1 and TRBJ2-3, with TRBD1 as a possible D gene (6 bases). The V and J ends lost 10 bases and 2 bases respectively, with 13 bases between them. The CDR3 consists of 13 residues. The germline V gene has CDR1 MNHNS and CDR2 SASEGT. The CDR3 sequence is CAIPGDTTDTQYF. Here the CDR3 DNA reads TGTGCCATCCCAGGGGACACCACAGATACGCAGTATTTT.

The rearrangement links TRBV19 to TRBJ2-3; 9 bases align to TRBD1. The germline CDR1 and CDR2 sequences are LNHDA and SQIVND (reference sequence). J was trimmed by 3 bases and V by 1 base; bases with no gene match: 2. This CDR3 comprises 15 residues. The CDR3, as DNA: TGTGCCAGTAGTATAGGGGACAGGGTGACAGATACGCAGTATTTT. Translated: CASSIGDRVTDTQYF.

V usage is TRBV3-1 and J usage is TRBJ2-3, with 11 bases identical to TRBD2. This CDR3 has 15 amino acids. Germline values: CDR1 LGHDT, CDR2 YNNKEL (reference sequence). The junction had 1 base not matched to a gene; V was cut back by 4 bases and J by 1 base. The CDR3 here is CASSPTSGGTDTQYF. CDR3 coding DNA: TGTGCCAGCAGCCCGACTAGCGGGGGCACAGATACGCAGTATTTT.